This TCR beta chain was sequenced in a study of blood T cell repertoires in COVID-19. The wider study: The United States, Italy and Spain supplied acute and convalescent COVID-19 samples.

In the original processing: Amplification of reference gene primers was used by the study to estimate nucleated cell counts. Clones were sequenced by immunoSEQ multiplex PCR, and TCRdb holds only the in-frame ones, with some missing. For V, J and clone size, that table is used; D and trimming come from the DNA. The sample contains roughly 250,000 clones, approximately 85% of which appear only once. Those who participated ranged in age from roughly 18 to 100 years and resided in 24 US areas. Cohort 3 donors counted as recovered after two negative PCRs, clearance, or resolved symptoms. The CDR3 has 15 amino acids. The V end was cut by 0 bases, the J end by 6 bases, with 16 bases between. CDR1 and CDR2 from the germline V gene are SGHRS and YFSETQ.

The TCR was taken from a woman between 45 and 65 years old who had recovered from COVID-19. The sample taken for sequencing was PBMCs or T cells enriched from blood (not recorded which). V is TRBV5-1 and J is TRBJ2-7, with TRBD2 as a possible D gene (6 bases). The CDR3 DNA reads TGCGCCAGCAGCTTGGGGCTTGGAGGGAAGGGCGAGCAGTACTTC. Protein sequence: CASSLGLGGKGEQYF. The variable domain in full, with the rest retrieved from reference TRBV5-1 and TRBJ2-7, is KAGVTQTPRYLIKTRGQQVTLSCSPISGHRSVSWYQQTPGQGLQFLFEYFSETQRNKGNFPGRFSGRQFSNSRSEMNVSTLELGDSALYLCASSLGLGGKGEQYFGPGTRLTVT.